The T cell receptor (beta chain) under discussion was sequenced for a study of beta chain features in type 1 diabetes. What was sequenced were expressed TCRB transcripts, since all of the isolated RNA had been reverse transcribed. The protocol was immunoSEQ multiplex PCR, while the TCRdb copy is restricted to in-frame clones and leaves out a portion. The sample records 150,000 to 200,000 clones, 9% to 10% being singletons. This CDR3 region has 15 residues. The germline V gene has CDR1 SGDLS and CDR2 YYNGEE. The V end was cut by 4 bases, the J end by 3 bases, with 17 bases between. To note about this clone: Antigen unknown.

Findings of the study overall: The study found that naive, central memory and Treg TCRB repertoires appeared more similar in patients than in healthy donors. Shorter TCRB CDR3s, moderately but significantly so, marked every one of the four CD4+ subsets in Type 1 diabetes patients. Insertion counts at VDJ junctions were lower in type 1 diabetes patients, who also showed more deletions there.

The sequenced sample was central memory CD4+ T cells from blood. This rearrangement joins TRBV9 to TRBJ2-7; D gene ambiguous. The sequence was obtained from a woman between 18 and 29 years old in good health. In nucleotides, the CDR3 is TGTGCCAGCAGCCGAATGCCGGCAGACAACTACGAGCAGTACTTC. Its protein is CASSRMPADNYEQYF.